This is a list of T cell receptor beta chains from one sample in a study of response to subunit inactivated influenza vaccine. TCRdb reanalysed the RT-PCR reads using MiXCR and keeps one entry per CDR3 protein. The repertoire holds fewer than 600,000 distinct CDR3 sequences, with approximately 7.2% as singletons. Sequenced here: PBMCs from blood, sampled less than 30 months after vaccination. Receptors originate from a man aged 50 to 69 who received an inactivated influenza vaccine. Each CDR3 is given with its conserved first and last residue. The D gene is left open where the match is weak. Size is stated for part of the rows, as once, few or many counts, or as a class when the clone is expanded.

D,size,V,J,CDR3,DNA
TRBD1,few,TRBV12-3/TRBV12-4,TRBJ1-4,CASSFLGQQKLFF,TGTGCCAGCAGTTTCTTGGGACAGCAAAAACTGTTTTTT
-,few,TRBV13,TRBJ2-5,CASSTWTKGGTQYF,TGTGCCAGCAGCACTTGGACCAAAGGAGGAACCCAGTACTTC
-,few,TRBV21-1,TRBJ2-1,CASSKGQSSYNEQFF,TGTGCCAGCAGCAAGGGCCAAAGCTCCTACAATGAGCAGTTCTTC
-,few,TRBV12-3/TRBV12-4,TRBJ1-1,CASRRAGSDTEAFF,TGTGCCAGCAGACGGGCAGGGTCTGACACTGAAGCTTTCTTT
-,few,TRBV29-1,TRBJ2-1,CSVVRDHEQFF,TGCAGCGTTGTGCGGGACCATGAGCAGTTCTTC
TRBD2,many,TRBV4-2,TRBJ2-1,CASSQDHAGGPVASRWQFF,TGTGCCAGCAGCCAAGATCACGCGGGGGGGCCGGTAGCCAGTCGGTGGCAGTTCTTC
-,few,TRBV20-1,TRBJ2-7,CSAGVAAYEQYF,TGCAGTGCTGGAGTAGCGGCTTACGAGCAGTACTTC
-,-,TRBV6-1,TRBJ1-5,CASSEGVGQNQPQHF,TGTGCCAGCAGTGAAGGGGTAGGGCAGAATCAGCCCCAGCATTTT
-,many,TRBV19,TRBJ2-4,CASSLFFGWGRDKNIQYF,TGTGCCAGTAGTCTTTTTTTTGGTTGGGGGCGCGACAAAAACATTCAGTACTTC
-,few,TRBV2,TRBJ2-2,CASISRRPTTGELFF,TGTGCCAGCATAAGCAGGCGACCCACCACCGGGGAGCTGTTTTTT
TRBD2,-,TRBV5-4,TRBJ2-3,CASKAGATDTQYF,TGTGCCAGCAAGGCGGGAGCCACAGATACGCAGTATTTT
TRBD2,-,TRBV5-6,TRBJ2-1,CASSTRWTSGSSYNEQFF,TGTGCCAGCAGCACGCGGTGGACTAGCGGAAGCTCCTACAATGAGCAGTTCTTC
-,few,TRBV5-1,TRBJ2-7,CASSLGLAGDSYEQYF,TGCGCCAGCAGCTTGGGGTTGGCAGGGGATTCCTACGAGCAGTACTTC
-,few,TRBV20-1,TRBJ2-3,CSASDRVDSDTQYF,TGCAGTGCTAGCGACCGGGTGGATTCAGATACGCAGTATTTT
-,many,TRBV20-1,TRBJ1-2,CSAPPTGYGYTF,TGCAGTGCCCCACCGACAGGCTATGGCTACACCTTC
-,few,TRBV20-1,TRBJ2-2,CSARGSGLYTGELFF,TGCAGTGCTAGGGGATCAGGGCTTTACACCGGGGAGCTGTTTTTT
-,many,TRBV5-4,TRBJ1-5,CASSLAGSGNQPQHF,TGTGCCAGCAGCTTGGCAGGGTCGGGCAATCAGCCCCAGCATTTT
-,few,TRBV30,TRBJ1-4,CAWSMGTLATNEKLFF,TGTGCCTGGAGTATGGGGACTCTTGCAACTAATGAAAAACTGTTTTTT
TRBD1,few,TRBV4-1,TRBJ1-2,CASSQDFARGSSGYTF,TGCGCCAGCAGCCAAGATTTTGCCAGGGGGTCTTCTGGCTACACCTTC
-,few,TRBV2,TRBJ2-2,CASSEALRWQGGHANTGELFF,TGTGCCAGCAGTGAAGCGCTTCGGTGGCAGGGGGGCCACGCGAACACCGGGGAGCTGTTTTTT
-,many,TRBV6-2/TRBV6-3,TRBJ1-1,CASGRPNTEAFF,TGTGCCAGCGGCCGCCCCAACACTGAAGCTTTCTTT
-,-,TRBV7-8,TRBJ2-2,CASSYDTTGELFF,TGTGCCAGCAGCTACGACACCACCGGGGAGCTGTTTTTT
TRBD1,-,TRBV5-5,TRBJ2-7,CASSLEGQVFGEQYF,TGTGCCAGCAGCTTGGAGGGACAGGTCTTCGGTGAGCAGTACTTC
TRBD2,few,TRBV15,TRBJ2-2,CATSRPGTRAGELFF,TGTGCCACCAGCAGACCTGGGACTAGAGCCGGGGAGCTGTTTTTT
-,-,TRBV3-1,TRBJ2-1,CASSHGARSYNEQFF,TGTGCCAGCAGCCACGGGGCCCGCTCCTACAATGAGCAGTTCTTC
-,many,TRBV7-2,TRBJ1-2,CASSSRVGSHGYTF,TGTGCCAGCAGCTCCAGGGTAGGCTCGCATGGCTACACCTTC
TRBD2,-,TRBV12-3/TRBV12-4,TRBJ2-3,CASSPGTSGVSTDTQYF,TGTGCCAGCAGCCCCGGGACTAGCGGGGTTAGCACAGATACGCAGTATTTT
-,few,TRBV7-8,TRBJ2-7,CASSPRRTVAYEQYF,TGTGCCAGCAGCCCCCGTAGGACAGTAGCCTACGAGCAGTACTTC
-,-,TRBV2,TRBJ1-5,CASSGSWRQPQHF,TGTGCCAGCAGTGGCTCTTGGAGGCAGCCCCAGCATTTT
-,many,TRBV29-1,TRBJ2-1,CSVVSYNEQFF,TGCAGCGTTGTGTCCTACAATGAGCAGTTCTTC
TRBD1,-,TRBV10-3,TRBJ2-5,CAIRPGTAQETQYF,TGTGCCATCAGACCCGGGACAGCCCAAGAGACCCAGTACTTC
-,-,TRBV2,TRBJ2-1,CASSTSASYNEQFF,TGTGCCAGCAGCACCTCCGCGTCCTACAATGAGCAGTTCTTC
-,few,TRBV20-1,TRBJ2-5,CSAGLLGQETQYF,TGCAGTGCAGGGCTTTTAGGGCAAGAGACCCAGTACTTC
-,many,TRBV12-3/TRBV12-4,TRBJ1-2,CASSLGKNYGYTF,TGTGCCAGCAGCCTCGGGAAAAACTATGGCTACACCTTC
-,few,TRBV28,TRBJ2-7,CASSLGFRGGGDEQYF,TGTGCCAGCAGTTTAGGATTCAGGGGCGGCGGGGACGAGCAGTACTTC
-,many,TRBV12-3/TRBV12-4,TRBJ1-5,CASTLGGEQPQHF,TGTGCCAGCACCTTGGGGGGTGAGCAGCCCCAGCATTTT
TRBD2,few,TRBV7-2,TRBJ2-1,CASSPRLAGGTGDEQFF,TGTGCCAGCAGCCCTCGACTAGCGGGAGGGACCGGCGATGAGCAGTTCTTC
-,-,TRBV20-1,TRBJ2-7,CSASLRNPYEQYF,TGCAGTGCTAGCCTCCGAAACCCCTACGAGCAGTACTTC
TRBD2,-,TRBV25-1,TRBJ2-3,CASMTSGYTDTQYF,TGTGCCAGCATGACTAGCGGATACACAGATACGCAGTATTTT
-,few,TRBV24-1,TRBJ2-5,CATSDFDQHQETQYF,TGTGCCACCAGTGATTTTGACCAACACCAAGAGACCCAGTACTTC
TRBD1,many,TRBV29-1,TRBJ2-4,CSKSVRQGPKNIQYF,TGCAGTAAGTCTGTTCGACAGGGACCTAAAAACATTCAGTACTTC
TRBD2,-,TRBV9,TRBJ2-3,CASSVRTGGNTQYF,TGTGCCAGCAGCGTTAGAACGGGAGGTAATACGCAGTATTTT
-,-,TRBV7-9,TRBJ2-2,CASTTWNTGELFF,TGTGCCAGCACCACGTGGAACACCGGGGAGCTGTTTTTT
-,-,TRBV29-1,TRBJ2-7,CSVEGPEGVENEQYF,TGCAGCGTTGAAGGCCCGGAGGGTGTGGAGAACGAGCAGTACTTC
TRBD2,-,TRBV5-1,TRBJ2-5,CASSVGLADQETQYF,TGCGCCAGCAGCGTAGGACTAGCGGACCAAGAGACCCAGTACTTC
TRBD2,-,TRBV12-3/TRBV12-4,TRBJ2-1,CASSLGLAGGREQFF,TGTGCCAGCAGTTTAGGGCTAGCGGGGGGTCGTGAGCAGTTCTTC
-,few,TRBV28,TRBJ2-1,CASSFSGTPLAEQFF,TGTGCCAGCAGTTTCTCCGGGACCCCGCTTGCTGAGCAGTTCTTC
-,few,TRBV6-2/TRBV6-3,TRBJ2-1,CASSYEQGPLEQFF,TGTGCCAGCAGTTATGAGCAGGGCCCCTTGGAGCAGTTCTTC